This TCR beta chain was observed in a study of blood T cell repertoires in COVID-19. Study as a whole: The analysed material was cDNA or gDNA that came from T cells, B-cell-depleted T cells, or PBMCs.

Germline V gene data show CDR1 as LGHDT and CDR2 as YNNKEL (reference sequence). CDR3 length equals 12 residues. V gave up 3 bases and J gave up 4 bases, with 5 bases separating them. This clone has just one count. Original handling: Nucleated cell number was recorded as an estimate derived from reference gene primer amplification. Sequencing used immunoSEQ multiplex PCR; TCRdb keeps in-frame clones, though not all of them. The V and J calls and the clone size are those of that table, but D and trimming were determined from the DNA. The repertoire consists of fewer than 200,000 clones, with 70% to 90% occurring once and the leading ten covering 9.8%.

The rearrangement joins TRBV3-1 (or the pseudogene TRBV3-2) to TRBJ2-3; no firm D call. Sequencing was carried out using peripheral blood. This clonotype was obtained from a woman older than 75 with acute or convalescent COVID-19. The CDR3 loop reads CASSHESDTQYF. The CDR3 nucleotides read TGTGCCAGCAGCCACGAGTCAGATACGCAGTATTTT.